The 25 T cell receptor beta chains below all came from one sample that was sequenced in a study of T cells in localized non-small cell lung cancer. Measured with immunoSEQ multiplex PCR; TCRdb has only the in-frame clones, and not every one. The sample lists 35,000 to 40,000 clones, 88% occurring once. This material consisted of peripheral blood, taken before any cancer treatment. These receptors originate from a woman aged 40-69 years with stage I lung adenocarcinoma.

This chain connects TRBV21-1 to TRBJ1-5. TRBV21-1 corresponds to a pseudogene. This CDR3 comprises 14 residues. The CDR3 DNA reads TGTGCCAGCAGCAAACCGCCCGTTACTCAGCCCCAGCATTTT. Translated, it gives CASSKPPVTQPQHF.

The chain joins TRBV4-1 to TRBJ1-4; 7 nucleotides agree with TRBD1. The CDR3 spans 15 residues. Germline CDR1 and CDR2: MGHRA and YSYEKL. Germline trimming cut 4 bases from V and 6 bases from J; bases unmatched to any gene: 8. CDR3 in DNA: TGCGCCAGCAGCCGGGGGGACAGCGGAGATGAAAAACTGTTTTTT. Translated, it gives CASSRGDSGDEKLFF.

This chain uses TRBV20-1 with TRBJ2-7, with a possible D match to TRBD2 (6 bases). Trimming took off 6 bases at V and 4 bases at J, with 10 bases between the two ends. This CDR3 is 11 amino acids long. Germline-derived CDR1 and CDR2 are DFQATT and SNEGSKA (reference sequence). The CDR3 DNA reads TGCAGTGCCACCCGGGGGTACGAGCAGTACTTC. Translation gives CSATRGYEQYF.

This clone was seen a single time. This chain links TRBV7-6 with TRBJ2-3; 7 bases match TRBD2. V was clipped by 5 bases and J by 0 bases; unmatched bases: 14. CDR1 SGHVS and CDR2 FNYEAQ come from the germline V gene. The CDR3 totals 18 residues. CDR3 DNA sequence: TGTGCCAGCAGCCCCAGCGGGAAGCACCTAATTAGCACAGATACGCAGTATTTT. Amino acids: CASSPSGKHLISTDTQYF.

In DNA form, the CDR3 reads TGTGCCAGTAGTGCCACAGGGAACACTGAAGCTTTCTTT. Translated, it gives CASSATGNTEAFF. The chain joins TRBV19 to TRBJ1-1; maybe TRBD1 (5 bases). Between the trimmed V and J ends, which lost 5 bases and 1 base, there was a span of 8 bases. The CDR3 covers 13 residues. The germline CDR1 and CDR2 sequences are LNHDA and SQIVND (reference sequence). Filled out from reference TRBV19 and TRBJ1-1, the complete variable domain reads DGGITQSPKYLFRKEGQNVTLSCEQNLNHDAMYWYRQDPGQGLRLIYYSQIVNDFQKGDIAEGYSVSREKKESFPLTVTSAQKNPTAFYLCASSATGNTEAFFGQGTRLTVV.

The sample holds one count of this clone. The rearrangement joins TRBV5-4 to TRBJ2-3; 7 bases map to TRBD2. Germline assignment: CDR1 SGHNT and CDR2 YYREEE (reference sequence). This CDR3 is 14 amino acids long. The V segment lost 2 bases and the J segment 2 bases; nucleotides outside the gene matches: 2. The CDR3 reads CASSLLATTDTQYF. The CDR3 DNA reads TGTGCCAGCAGCTTACTAGCGACCACAGATACGCAGTATTTT.

The rearrangement joins TRBV7-2 to TRBJ2-1, with 7 nucleotides matching TRBD2. Germline-derived CDR1 and CDR2 are SGHTA and FQGNSA. Germline trimming cut 2 bases from V and 5 bases from J; bases unmatched to any gene: 3. This CDR3 contains 14 residues. The CDR3, as DNA: TGTGCCAGCAGCTTAAGCGGGGCCCACAATGAGCAGTTCTTC. It yields the protein CASSLSGAHNEQFF.

The gene calls are TRBV9 and TRBJ2-7; D perhaps matches TRBD1 (5 bases). CDR1 is SGDLS and CDR2 is YYNGEE in the germline V gene. The CDR3 has 15 residues. The germline V and J ends were trimmed by 1 base and 1 base, with 12 bases remaining between them. The CDR3 is CASSVTGSSSYEQYF. CDR3 nucleotide sequence: TGTGCCAGCAGCGTAACAGGCAGTTCGTCCTACGAGCAGTACTTC.

The chain uses TRBV9 and TRBJ1-1; D may be TRBD1 (6 bases). CDR3 length equals 13 residues. Trimming removed 3 bases from V and 4 bases from J, with 10 bases in between. Germline CDR1 and CDR2: SGDLS and YYNGEE. The CDR3 here is CASSAGAVTEAFF. CDR3 DNA sequence: TGTGCCAGCAGCGCAGGGGCGGTCACTGAAGCTTTCTTT.

The rearrangement links TRBV5-1 to TRBJ1-4, with 8 bases identical to TRBD1. Germline-derived CDR1 and CDR2 are SGHRS and YFSETQ. V trimming: 4 bases; J trimming: 3 bases; junction bases outside the gene matches: 5. The CDR3 contains 15 residues. The CDR3 is CASSGGQAPNEKLFF. The CDR3 DNA sequence: TGCGCCAGCAGCGGGGGACAGGCCCCTAATGAAAAACTGTTTTTT. The variable domain in full, with the rest retrieved from reference TRBV5-1 and TRBJ1-4, is KAGVTQTPRYLIKTRGQQVTLSCSPISGHRSVSWYQQTPGQGLQFLFEYFSETQRNKGNFPGRFSGRQFSNSRSEMNVSTLELGDSALYLCASSGGQAPNEKLFFGSGTQLSVL.

V and J are TRBV30 and TRBJ2-5; TRBD1 aligns across 9 bases. The CDR3 loop spans 12 amino acids. CDR1 is GTSNPN and CDR2 is SVGIG in the germline V gene (reference sequence). The V and J ends lost 2 bases and 7 bases, in that order; junction bases with no gene match: 2. The CDR3 DNA is TGTGCCTGGAGTAAGACAGGGGGGACCCAGTACTTC. Protein product: CAWSKTGGTQYF.

The DNA of the CDR3 is TGTGCCAGCATCACCCCCAGGGACAGGGGTGGCTACACCTTC. Amino acids: CASITPRDRGGYTF. The chain recombines TRBV28 with TRBJ1-2; 10 bases are shared with TRBD1. The V segment lost 7 bases and the J segment 7 bases; nucleotides outside the gene matches: 9. From germline, CDR1 is MDHEN and CDR2 SYDVKM. The CDR3 consists of 14 residues.

The gene calls are TRBV27 and TRBJ1-1; no reliable D call. The CDR3 loop spans 13 amino acids. The germline V and J ends were trimmed by 6 bases and 7 bases, with 15 bases remaining between them. The germline gives CDR1 MNHEY, CDR2 SMNVEV (reference sequence). The CDR3 region is CASSSGPAGEAFF. The CDR3 DNA reads TGTGCCAGCAGCTCCGGGCCGGCGGGTGAAGCTTTCTTT.

CDR3 amino acids: CASSIDPGGTGELFF. The CDR3 bases are TGTGCCAGTAGTATAGACCCTGGCGGGACCGGGGAGCTGTTTTTT. The gene calls are TRBV19 and TRBJ2-2, with D perhaps matching TRBD2 (5 bases). This CDR3 contains 15 residues. Germline V gene data show CDR1 as LNHDA and CDR2 as SQIVND (reference sequence). V lost 0 bases and J lost 5, with 10 bases in between. Using reference TRBV19 and TRBJ2-2 for the parts outside the CDR3, the full variable domain is DGGITQSPKYLFRKEGQNVTLSCEQNLNHDAMYWYRQDPGQGLRLIYYSQIVNDFQKGDIAEGYSVSREKKESFPLTVTSAQKNPTAFYLCASSIDPGGTGELFFGEGSRLTVL.

The chain is built from TRBV9 and TRBJ1-1, with 9 nucleotides matching TRBD1. The length of the CDR3 is 13 residues. V lost 2 bases and J lost 5; bases outside the gene matches: 1. The germline V gene encodes CDR1 SGDLS and CDR2 YYNGEE. The CDR3 bases are TGTGCCAGCAGCGTTGGACAGGGGACTGAAGCTTTCTTT. Residues: CASSVGQGTEAFF.

CDR3 sequence: CASSSQGGLEKLFF. The CDR3 DNA follows: TGTGCCAGCAGCTCCCAGGGGGGACTTGAAAAACTGTTTTTT. This chain connects TRBV7-8 to TRBJ1-4, with 7 positions matching TRBD1. Germline lookup yields CDR1 SGHVS and CDR2 FQNEAQ. The CDR3 contains 14 residues. V lost 4 bases to trimming and J lost 7 bases; unmatched junction nucleotides: 6.

This clone has only one observation. V usage is TRBV7-2 and J usage is TRBJ2-1; D is unresolved. Between the trimmed V and J ends, which lost 4 bases and 5 bases, there was a span of 18 bases. Looked up from germline, CDR1 is SGHTA and CDR2 is FQGNSA. The CDR3 totals 16 residues. CDR3: CASSSLSWARNNEQFF. CDR3 DNA sequence: TGTGCCAGCAGCTCCCTCTCGTGGGCGCGCAACAATGAGCAGTTCTTC.

V is TRBV14 and J is TRBJ1-2; D remains unclear. V dropped 0 bases and J dropped 6 bases, with 11 bases sitting between them. The germline V gene encodes CDR1 SGHDN and CDR2 FVKESK. The length of the CDR3 is 14 residues. In nucleotides, the CDR3 is TGTGCCAGCAGCCAAGATCTGGCGGATAATGGCTACACCTTC. As protein: CASSQDLADNGYTF.

The CDR3, as DNA: TGTGCCAGCAGCTTTCAGGATTCCTACGAGCAGTACTTC. Translating gives CASSFQDSYEQYF. V is TRBV11-2 and J is TRBJ2-7; D ambiguous. CDR3 length equals 13 residues. V was trimmed by 3 bases and J by 1 base, leaving 7 bases between them. Germline V CDR1 and CDR2: SGHAT, FQNNGV.

The V gene is TRBV10-3, the J gene TRBJ1-4, with D unclear. The CDR3 has 12 residues. V lost 4 bases, J lost 8 bases, and 8 bases lay in between. Germline CDR1 reads ENHRY; CDR2 reads SYGVKD. In DNA, the CDR3 is TGTGCCATCAGTGGGTCCAGAGAAAAACTGTTTTTT. Its protein is CAISGSREKLFF.

This chain joins TRBV5-1 and TRBJ2-2; 15 positions match TRBD2. Germline values: CDR1 SGHRS, CDR2 YFSETQ. Trimming at V came to 3 bases and at J to 5 bases, leaving 11 bases not matched to a gene. This CDR3 contains 19 residues. The CDR3 loop reads CASSSPGTSGRLKTGELFF. DNA of the CDR3: TGCGCCAGCAGCTCCCCCGGGACTAGCGGGAGGTTAAAAACCGGGGAGCTGTTTTTT.

This clone was observed a single time. Other DNA sequences in the same sample also yield this CDR3. This rearrangement joins TRBV28 to TRBJ1-2; weak D call: TRBD1 (5 bases). This CDR3 has 13 amino acids. V was cut by 6 bases and J by 4 bases, with 12 bases left in between. Germline V gene sequence: CDR1 MDHEN, CDR2 SYDVKM. The CDR3 DNA sequence: TGTGCCAGCAGAGCCGGGACCCTCTATGGCTACACCTTC. It specifies CASRAGTLYGYTF.

This clone has more than one count but fewer than ten. The V call is TRBV27, the J call TRBJ2-5; 9 bases match TRBD1. The germline CDR1 and CDR2 sequences are MNHEY and SMNVEV (reference sequence). V shed 9 bases and J 5 bases; nucleotides not matched to a gene: 4. CDR3 length: 12 residues. The CDR3 spells CARGTGQETQYF. The CDR3 DNA reads as TGTGCCAGGGGGACAGGGCAGGAGACCCAGTACTTC.

Only a few counts were recorded for this clone. The genes are TRBV28 and TRBJ1-2, with no clear D. V gave up 2 bases and J gave up 2 bases, with 12 bases separating them. The germline CDR1 and CDR2 sequences are MDHEN and SYDVKM. The CDR3 length is 15 residues. CDR3 loop: CASSLRAVSNYGYTF. CDR3 in DNA: TGTGCCAGCAGTTTAAGGGCGGTATCAAACTATGGCTACACCTTC.

Here the CDR3 reads CASSGRLAGGSYNEQFF. CDR3 nucleotides: TGTGCCAGCAGCGGAAGACTAGCGGGAGGCTCCTACAATGAGCAGTTCTTC. V and J are TRBV9 and TRBJ2-1, with TRBD2 identical over 13 bases. With 3 bases clipped from V and 0 bases from J, the junction kept 3 bases outside the gene matches. The CDR3 is 17 residues long. CDR1 SGDLS and CDR2 YYNGEE come from the germline V gene.